A selection of T cell receptor beta chains follows, all from one sample in a study of T cell responses to AZD1222 COVID-19 vaccine. TCRdb's copy holds only in-frame clones and misses some; the assay was immunoSEQ multiplex PCR. The data show about 150,000 clones, more than 85% seen once. This specimen consisted of peripheral blood, obtained after recovery from COVID-19. The receptors were sampled from an adult who had recovered from COVID-19. The CDR3 runs from the conserved cysteine through the conserved F or W. The order of the fields is V gene, J gene, clone size, D gene, CDR3 protein, CDR3 DNA. A D gene is named only where the DNA matches it firmly. Not every row has a clone size; where given, it reads once, few, many or a size class.

>TRBV5-6|TRBJ1-1|NA|NA
CASSYWEALGTEAFF
TGTGCCAGCAGTTACTGGGAGGCGTTGGGCACTGAAGCTTTCTTT
>TRBV4-3|TRBJ2-7|NA|NA
CASSQEGGRDEQYF
TGCGCCAGCAGCCAAGAGGGGGGGCGCGACGAGCAGTACTTC
>TRBV15|TRBJ1-5|NA|TRBD1
CATEHRGAYSNQPQHF
TGTGCCACCGAACACAGGGGCGCCTATAGCAATCAGCCCCAGCATTTT
>TRBV28|TRBJ2-7|once|NA
CASSLSGGYSYEQYF
TGTGCCAGCAGTTTATCAGGAGGATATTCCTACGAGCAGTACTTC
>TRBV5-3|TRBJ2-7|NA|NA
CARSRGRPYEQYF
TGTGCCAGAAGCCGTGGACGGCCCTACGAGCAGTACTTC
>TRBV7-3|TRBJ1-1|NA|NA
CASSYRPGNVNTEAFF
TGTGCCAGCAGCTATCGTCCAGGGAATGTGAACACTGAAGCTTTCTTT
>TRBV7-8|TRBJ2-2|once|NA
CASSHIRGTNTGELFF
TGTGCCAGCAGCCACATAAGGGGAACGAACACCGGGGAGCTGTTTTTT
>TRBV9|TRBJ1-4|NA|TRBD1
CASSRRPGTGGEKLFF
TGTGCCAGCAGCCGACGACCGGGGACAGGGGGTGAAAAACTGTTTTTT
>TRBV5-8|TRBJ2-1|NA|TRBD2
CASSPGTSGASSYNEQFF
TGTGCCAGCAGCCCTGGGACTAGCGGGGCGAGCTCCTACAATGAGCAGTTCTTC
>TRBV6-5|TRBJ1-6|NA|NA
CASSYKVTYNSPLHF
TGTGCCAGCAGTTACAAAGTTACCTATAATTCACCCCTCCACTTT
>TRBV6-5|TRBJ1-6|NA|NA
CASKHRASVLHF
TGTGCCAGCAAACACCGGGCCAGCGTCCTCCACTTT
>TRBV7-2|TRBJ1-2|once|TRBD1
CASSTTTGGPGGYTF
TGTGCCAGCAGCACAACGACAGGGGGCCCGGGGGGCTACACCTTC
>TRBV27|TRBJ1-4|NA|NA
CASSLFGGSYREKLFF
TGTGCCAGCAGTTTATTTGGAGGTAGCTATCGGGAAAAACTGTTTTTT
>TRBV7-8|TRBJ2-2|NA|TRBD1
CASSSGTDTGELFF
TGTGCCAGCAGCTCCGGGACAGACACCGGGGAGCTGTTTTTT
>TRBV5-6|TRBJ1-5|NA|NA
CASSLAVSRNQPQHF
TGTGCCAGCAGCTTGGCCGTAAGCAGGAATCAGCCCCAGCATTTT
>TRBV19|TRBJ1-5|NA|NA
CASKVAGASQPQHF
TGTGCCAGTAAGGTAGCTGGGGCCAGTCAGCCCCAGCATTTT
>TRBV28|TRBJ2-3|NA|TRBD1
CASSDGTGGDTQYF
TGTGCCAGCAGTGATGGGACAGGGGGAGATACGCAGTATTTT
>TRBV2|TRBJ2-3|NA|TRBD1
CASSDDRGADTQYF
TGTGCCAGCAGTGATGACAGGGGGGCAGATACGCAGTATTTT
>TRBV5-1|TRBJ2-5|NA|NA
CASSRAREETQYF
TGCGCCAGCAGCAGGGCAAGGGAAGAGACCCAGTACTTC
>TRBV7-9|TRBJ1-1|once|NA
CASNIKNTEAFF
TGTGCCAGCAACATCAAGAACACTGAAGCTTTCTTT
>TRBV6-5|TRBJ1-5|NA|NA
CASSSMSNQPQHF
TGTGCCAGCAGTTCCATGAGCAATCAGCCCCAGCATTTT
>TRBV3-1/TRBV3-2|TRBJ2-7|NA|TRBD1
CASSQSLGGQLYEQYF
TGTGCCAGCAGCCAGTCCTTAGGGGGCCAACTCTACGAGCAGTACTTC
>TRBV7-9|TRBJ1-5|NA|NA
CASSLGTFYNQPQHF
TGTGCCAGCAGCTTAGGGACATTTTACAATCAGCCCCAGCATTTT
>TRBV15|TRBJ1-1|NA|NA
CATSITRGNEAFF
TGTGCCACCAGCATCACCAGGGGAAATGAAGCTTTCTTT
>TRBV5-4|TRBJ2-2|NA|TRBD2
CASSFFSGSNTGELFF
TGTGCCAGCAGCTTCTTTAGCGGGAGTAACACCGGGGAGCTGTTTTTT
>TRBV5-6|TRBJ2-7|NA|NA
CASSFWAGVYEQYF
TGTGCCAGCAGCTTTTGGGCAGGGGTCTACGAGCAGTACTTC
>TRBV6-5|TRBJ2-7|NA|NA
CASREGAKGEQYF
TGTGCCAGCAGGGAGGGGGCCAAGGGGGAGCAGTACTTC
>TRBV11-2|TRBJ1-6|NA|NA
CASSSGDPDSPLHF
TGTGCCAGCAGCTCGGGGGATCCGGATTCACCCCTCCACTTT
>TRBV29-1|TRBJ1-2|NA|TRBD1
CSVDTGGPANYGYTF
TGCAGCGTTGACACAGGGGGCCCAGCTAACTATGGCTACACCTTC
>TRBV7-3|TRBJ1-2|NA|TRBD1
CASSLSPDRASGYTF
TGTGCCAGCAGCTTAAGCCCCGACAGGGCTAGTGGCTACACCTTC
>TRBV5-1|TRBJ2-7|NA|TRBD2
CASSPSGGGGEQYF
TGCGCCAGCAGCCCCAGCGGGGGGGGAGGCGAGCAGTACTTC
>TRBV2|TRBJ2-7|NA|TRBD2
CASSEQAGLTEQYF
TGTGCCAGCAGTGAACAAGCGGGGTTAACCGAGCAGTACTTC
>TRBV27|TRBJ2-1|once|TRBD2
CASSILTSGSNHEQFF
TGTGCCAGCAGTATCCTAACTAGCGGGAGTAACCATGAGCAGTTCTTC
>TRBV7-2|TRBJ2-2|NA|TRBD2
CASSSLAGGGGELFF
TGTGCCAGCAGCTCACTAGCGGGGGGAGGAGGGGAGCTGTTTTTT
>TRBV9|TRBJ1-1|NA|NA
CASSVPRVRDTEAFF
TGTGCCAGCAGCGTTCCAAGGGTTAGGGACACTGAAGCTTTCTTT
>TRBV7-3|TRBJ2-1|NA|NA
CASSPQGIGTGHNEQFF
TGTGCCAGCAGCCCCCAGGGGATCGGGACTGGCCACAATGAGCAGTTCTTC
>TRBV7-8|TRBJ1-3|NA|NA
CASSQTGIPGNTIYF
TGTGCCAGCAGCCAAACAGGGATACCTGGAAACACCATATATTTT
>TRBV2|TRBJ1-1|NA|NA
CASRPEGVLPEAFF
TGTGCCAGCAGGCCGGAGGGAGTCCTCCCTGAAGCTTTCTTT
>TRBV15|TRBJ1-3|NA|NA
CATSRGSGSGNTIYF
TGTGCCACCAGCAGAGGCTCGGGGAGTGGAAACACCATATATTTT
>TRBV14|TRBJ1-1|NA|NA
CASSQSVNTEAFF
TGTGCCAGCAGCCAAAGTGTGAACACTGAAGCTTTCTTT
>TRBV7-6|TRBJ2-2|NA|NA
CASRSRANTGELFF
TGTGCCAGCAGGTCAAGAGCGAACACCGGGGAGCTGTTTTTT
>TRBV20-1|TRBJ1-5|NA|NA
CSASNPSGNSNQPQHF
TGCAGTGCTAGTAACCCGTCAGGTAATAGCAATCAGCCCCAGCATTTT
>TRBV28|TRBJ2-5|once|NA
CASTPGLGWTQYF
TGTGCCAGCACCCCCGGCCTGGGGTGGACCCAGTACTTC
>TRBV27|TRBJ2-1|NA|TRBD2
CASSFERGSSYNEQFF
TGTGCCAGCAGTTTCGAGCGGGGGAGCTCCTACAATGAGCAGTTCTTC
>TRBV28|TRBJ2-7|NA|NA
CASSLDRRTYEQYF
TGTGCCAGCAGTTTAGACAGGAGGACCTACGAGCAGTACTTC
>TRBV28|TRBJ2-5|NA|NA
CASSLAGGLGGETQYF
TGTGCCAGCAGCCTCGCTGGGGGACTAGGGGGCGAGACCCAGTACTTC
>TRBV6-5|TRBJ2-1|NA|TRBD1
CASKTGTGSYNEQFF
TGTGCCAGCAAGACCGGGACAGGGTCCTACAATGAGCAGTTCTTC
>TRBV7-9|TRBJ1-2|NA|TRBD1
CASSESDRARYGYTF
TGTGCCAGCAGCGAGTCCGACAGGGCGCGTTATGGCTACACCTTC
>TRBV6-6|TRBJ1-2|NA|NA
CASRRTVSNGYTF
TGTGCCAGCAGACGGACAGTGTCGAATGGCTACACCTTC
>TRBV9|TRBJ1-2|once|NA
CASSVMAQGPGLGYGYTF
TGTGCCAGCAGCGTAATGGCGCAGGGTCCAGGGTTAGGCTATGGCTACACCTTC